The 27 T cell receptor beta chains listed next were all sequenced from one sample in a study of molecular identifiers for immune sequencing clone quantification. A single record per CDR3 protein comes from TCRdb applying MiXCR to the PCR reads. In the table there are about half a million distinct CDR3 sequences, 25% of which are singletons. Input material: naive CD8+ T cells from blood, with Jurkat cell RNA spiked in. As for subset: FACS-sorted CD8+CD4-CCR7+CD45RA+ naive T cells. The source is a human donor in good health. Some libraries in this study had Jurkat cell RNA spiked in.

The chain employs TRBV19 and TRBJ1-6, with D possibly being TRBD1 (5 bases). With 7 bases removed from V and 6 bases from J, the gap between germline ends came to 7 bases. CDR3 length equals 12 residues. The germline V gene encodes CDR1 LNHDA and CDR2 SQIVND (reference sequence). The CDR3 here is CASNQGNSPLHF. The CDR3 DNA sequence: TGTGCCAGTAACCAGGGTAATTCACCCCTCCACTTT. Based on the CDR3 plus reference TRBV19 and TRBJ1-6, the full variable domain is DGGITQSPKYLFRKEGQNVTLSCEQNLNHDAMYWYRQDPGQGLRLIYYSQIVNDFQKGDIAEGYSVSREKKESFPLTVTSAQKNPTAFYLCASNQGNSPLHFGNGTRLTVT.

The chain links TRBV13 to TRBJ1-1; D not certain. Germline-derived CDR1 and CDR2 are PRHDT and FYEKMQ (reference sequence). Trimming pared 4 bases from V and 4 bases from J, leaving 13 bases between. The CDR3 runs to 14 residues. This CDR3 reads CASSSGPLGTEAFF. The CDR3 nucleotides read TGTGCCAGCAGCTCCGGGCCCCTTGGCACTGAAGCTTTCTTT.

With respect to this clonotype: Since a much larger clone is just one base distant, this may be a read error. The chain joins TRBV28 to TRBJ1-5; no reliable D call. There are 14 residues in the CDR3. Germline CDR1 reads MDHEN; CDR2 reads SYDVKM. The CDR3 protein is CACSFVYSNQPQHF. The CDR3 DNA is TGTGCCTGCAGTTTTGTTTATAGCAATCAGCCCCAGCATTTT.

This clonotype was counted at least ten times. V usage is TRBV20-1 and J usage is TRBJ2-7; perhaps TRBD2 as D (6 bases). The CDR3 sequence is 13 residues long. Looked up from germline, CDR1 is DFQATT and CDR2 is SNEGSKA (reference sequence). The V gene lost 6 bases and the J gene lost 7 bases, with 19 bases spanning the gap. The CDR3 DNA sequence: TGCAGTGCCCGGGACTTCTCGGTGAGGGAGCAGTACTTC. Translating gives CSARDFSVREQYF.

This clonotype showed up many times. The chain employs TRBV19 and TRBJ2-6; D remains unclear. V lost 9 bases and J lost 0, with 12 bases in between. Germline lookup yields CDR1 LNHDA and CDR2 SQIVND (reference sequence). The CDR3 spans 15 residues. The DNA of the CDR3 is TGTGCCAGCAGTTATGGGATCTCTGGGGCCAACGTCCTGACTTTC. It translates to CASSYGISGANVLTF.

A few counts support this clonotype. Its ends do not fully match the called genes, so a read error is possible. CDR3 nucleotides: TGTGCCAGTAGTAGACAGGGGAACATTGAAGCTTTCTTT. Translation: CASSRQGNIEAFF. The chain is built from TRBV19 and TRBJ1-1; TRBD1 agrees at 8 bases. The CDR3 totals 13 residues. Germline V CDR1 and CDR2: LNHDA, SQIVND (reference sequence). The variable domain in full, completed from reference TRBV19 and TRBJ1-1, reads DGGITQSPKYLFRKEGQNVTLSCEQNLNHDAMYWYRQDPGQGLRLIYYSQIVNDFQKGDIAEGYSVSREKKESFPLTVTSAQKNPTAFYLCASSRQGNIEAFFGQGTRLTVV.

As for this clonotype: Compared with germline, one end of the junction differs, possibly owing to a read error. The rearrangement uses TRBV4-1 and TRBJ2-1, with TRBD1 matching 10 bases. In germline, CDR1 is MGHRA, CDR2 YSYEKL. The CDR3 covers 15 residues. For the CDR3, the DNA is TGCACCAGTGGGACGTGGGGACAGGGGTACAATGAGCAGTTCTTC. Protein sequence: CTSGTWGQGYNEQFF.

Only a few counts were recorded for this clonotype. V usage is TRBV7-2 and J usage is TRBJ2-1, with TRBD2 as a possible D gene (5 bases). The CDR3 runs to 13 residues. The V gene's germline CDR1 is SGHTA and CDR2 FQGNSA. The germline V and J ends were trimmed by 5 bases and 7 bases, with 12 bases remaining between them. CDR3: CASSPGVGNEQFF. As DNA, the CDR3 is TGTGCCAGCAGCCCCGGGGTGGGAAATGAGCAGTTCTTC.

The table lists this clonotype with many counts. The CDR3 sequence is CASSLASGFRDTQYF. CDR3 sequence (DNA): TGTGCCAGCAGCTTAGCATCGGGGTTTCGAGATACGCAGTATTTT. The chain recombines TRBV7-2 with TRBJ2-3; a weak D match, TRBD2 (5 bases). The CDR3 contains 15 residues. Looked up from germline, CDR1 is SGHTA and CDR2 is FQGNSA. V lost 0 bases, J lost 5 bases, and 12 bases lay in between.

Comments on this clonotype: A junction boundary mismatches the germline segment, possibly from a read error. The chain combines TRBV4-1 with TRBJ2-1, with TRBD2 as a possible D gene (7 bases). The CDR3 runs 15 residues. Per germline, CDR1 MGHRA and CDR2 YSYEKL. DNA for the CDR3: TGCGCCAGCTGCCAAGCTTGGGGGGAGGGGGTTGAGCAGTTCTTC. Protein: CASCQAWGEGVEQFF.

On this clonotype itself: A much bigger clone sits one base away, suggesting this may be a read error. The chain uses TRBV6-5 and TRBJ2-3; either TRBD1 or TRBD2 may supply D (6 bases each). The V and J ends lost 0 bases and 1 base respectively, with 17 bases between them. There are 18 residues in the CDR3. In germline, CDR1 is MNHEY, CDR2 SVGAGI. The CDR3 loop is CASSYSQWRGACTDTQYF. For the CDR3, the DNA is TGTGCCAGCAGTTACTCCCAGTGGAGGGGGGCTTGCACAGATACGCAGTATTTT.

This rearrangement joins TRBV10-1 to TRBJ1-1; possibly TRBD1 for D (6 bases). Looked up from germline, CDR1 is WNHNN and CDR2 is SYGVQD (reference sequence). V lost 3 bases and J lost 5, with 13 bases in between. The length of the CDR3 is 14 residues. CDR3 DNA: TGCGCCAGCAGTGATTATTTGGGGGCTACTGAAGCTTTCTTT. Residues: CASSDYLGATEAFF.

Ten or more counts support this clonotype. The chain joins TRBV5-6 to TRBJ2-7; the D gene could be TRBD1 or TRBD2 (5 bases each). V was cut by 4 bases and J by 0 bases, with 17 bases left in between. Germline CDR1 and CDR2: SGHDT and YYEEEE. The CDR3 is 16 residues long. This CDR3 reads CASSPWPPGSSYEQYF. In nucleotides, the CDR3 is TGTGCCAGCAGCCCTTGGCCGCCAGGGAGCTCCTACGAGCAGTACTTC.

This clonotype was recorded many times. V is TRBV5-1 and J is TRBJ1-1; the match to TRBD1 covers 7 bases. J lost 5 bases, V lost 2 bases, and 9 bases had no gene match. The germline CDR1 and CDR2 sequences are SGHRS and YFSETQ. CDR3 length: 15 amino acids. The CDR3 loop is CASSFRTGEVTEAFF. CDR3 nucleotides: TGCGCCAGCAGCTTTCGGACAGGAGAAGTGACTGAAGCTTTCTTT.

The sample holds a few counts of this clonotype. The chain combines TRBV28 with TRBJ1-2, with 7 bases matching TRBD1. The V and J ends lost 5 bases and 4 bases, in that order; junction bases with no gene match: 4. This CDR3 has 13 residues. In germline, CDR1 is MDHEN, CDR2 SYDVKM. The CDR3 nucleotides are TGTGCCAGCAGTACAGGGACAGTCTATGGCTACACCTTC. As protein: CASSTGTVYGYTF.

As regards this clonotype: The junction departs from the called germline gene at one end, perhaps through a read error. The V gene is TRBV4-2, the J gene TRBJ2-1; D not certain. The V gene's germline CDR1 is LGHNA and CDR2 YNFKEQ. There are 15 residues in the CDR3. Written as DNA, the CDR3 is TGTGTCAGCAGCCCGCTTCGGAGCTCCTACAATGAGCAGTTCTTC. Its translation: CVSSPLRSSYNEQFF.

Only a few counts were recorded for this clonotype. CDR3 nucleotide sequence: TGTGCCACCAGTGATTTGCAAGTCCCTAGCGACTACTACGAGCAGTACTTC. Protein sequence: CATSDLQVPSDYYEQYF. The V call is TRBV24-1, the J call TRBJ2-7; TRBD2 might be the D (6 bases). Germline values: CDR1 KGHDR, CDR2 SFDVKD. CDR3 length: 17 residues. Trimming removed 0 bases at V and 3 bases at J, with 17 bases between.

This clonotype was detected only a few times. This rearrangement joins TRBV7-9 to TRBJ2-1; D is perhaps TRBD2 (6 bases). Trimming took 5 bases from V and 3 from J, leaving 8 bases between them. The CDR3 loop spans 13 amino acids. The germline CDR1 and CDR2 sequences are SEHNR and FQNEAQ (reference sequence). The CDR3 bases are TGTGCCAGCAGCCACGGGGGCTACAATGAGCAGTTCTTC. Translation: CASSHGGYNEQFF.

This clonotype was observed a handful of times. V gene TRBV9 combines with J gene TRBJ1-1, with 8 bases that match TRBD1. Losses at the gene ends were 0 bases for V and 5 bases for J; bases not matched to a gene: 21. This CDR3 is built from 20 residues. Germline V gene data show CDR1 as SGDLS and CDR2 as YYNGEE. This CDR3 reads CASSVGSRGSGGLVGTEAFF. CDR3 bases: TGTGCCAGCAGCGTAGGCTCGAGGGGGTCAGGGGGCTTAGTGGGAACTGAAGCTTTCTTT.

The sample holds many counts of this clonotype. V is TRBV7-9 and J is TRBJ1-1, with D hard to call. The CDR3 is made up of 13 amino acids. CDR1 and CDR2 from the germline V gene are SEHNR and FQNEAQ (reference sequence). Trimming left V 4 bases short and J 0 bases short, with 6 bases between. CDR3 residues: CASSSQVNTEAFF. DNA for the CDR3: TGTGCCAGCAGCTCTCAGGTGAACACTGAAGCTTTCTTT.

In the case of this clonotype: A clone one base away is much larger, so this may be a read error. This chain connects TRBV14 to TRBJ1-2; D is unresolved. Germline-derived CDR1 and CDR2 are SGHDN and FVKESK. The CDR3 sequence is 15 residues long. The DNA for the CDR3 is TGTACCAGCAGCCTTACCCCCGTTAGGAACTATGGCTACACCTTC. Its translation is CTSSLTPVRNYGYTF.

This clonotype was observed a handful of times. The rearrangement joins TRBV7-6 to TRBJ2-7; 9 bases agree with TRBD2. The CDR3 covers 15 residues. The junction had 11 bases not matched to a gene; V was cut back by 8 bases and J by 3 bases. Germline CDR1 and CDR2: SGHVS and FNYEAQ. The CDR3 reads CASEPEGTSSYEQYF. DNA of the CDR3: TGTGCCAGCGAACCAGAAGGGACTAGCAGCTACGAGCAGTACTTC.

This clonotype was seen a handful of times. The rearrangement links TRBV29-1 to TRBJ2-2; 15 bases fit TRBD2. The CDR3 sequence is 18 residues long. With V trimmed by 4 bases and J by 2 bases, 8 bases remained unmatched. From germline, CDR1 is SQVTM and CDR2 ANQGSEA. For the CDR3, the DNA is TGCAGCGTTGCATTTGGACTAGCGGGAGGGCTAAACACCGGGGAGCTGTTTTTT. Translated: CSVAFGLAGGLNTGELFF.

The chain is built from TRBV4-3 and TRBJ2-3; TRBD1 or TRBD2 may be the D gene (6 bases each). Germline CDR1 reads LGHNA; CDR2 reads YSLEER. V was pared by 0 bases and J by 0 bases, with 16 bases between. The CDR3 is 18 residues long. The CDR3 is CASSQDRRGTSSTDTQYF. The CDR3 DNA reads as TGCGCCAGCAGCCAAGACAGACGGGGGACATCTAGCACAGATACGCAGTATTTT.

About this clonotype: It is likely a read error, because the conserved phenylalanine at the end of the CDR3 is missing. This sequence joins TRBV7-6 and TRBJ1-3; TRBD1 matches at 7 bases. V gave up 5 bases and J gave up 0 bases; unmatched junction bases: 10. This CDR3 has 17 residues. The germline V gene encodes CDR1 SGHVS and CDR2 FNYEAQ. This chain's CDR3 is CASSLWDRPSSGNTIYI. In DNA, the CDR3 is TGTGCCAGCAGCCTCTGGGACAGACCAAGCTCTGGAAACACCATATATATT.

This clonotype was seen only a few times. The chain employs TRBV27 and TRBJ2-2, with a weak D call TRBD2 (5 bases). This CDR3 is built from 15 residues. Trimming left V 1 base short and J 2 bases short, with 8 bases between. CDR1 MNHEY and CDR2 SMNVEV come from the germline V gene (reference sequence). CDR3 bases: TGTGCCAGCAGTTTATTCAGCGGTAACACCGGGGAGCTGTTTTTT. This encodes CASSLFSGNTGELFF.

This clonotype has a count of ten or more. The rearrangement uses TRBV7-9 and TRBJ2-2; possibly TRBD1 or TRBD2 for D (5 bases each). This CDR3 has 16 residues. From germline, CDR1 is SEHNR and CDR2 FQNEAQ (reference sequence). Trimming shortened V by 1 base and J by 1 base, and 10 bases separated the two germline ends. DNA of the CDR3: TGTGCCAGCAGCTTAGGAGCGAGGGGGAACACCGGGGAGCTGTTTTTT. This encodes CASSLGARGNTGELFF.